This T cell receptor beta chain came from a study of T cells in Graves' hyperthyroidism and ophthalmopathy. RNA transcripts provided the source from which TCR beta CDR3 regions were amplified. An initial round of RT-PCR targeting the TCR CDR3 relied on the HTBI primer set. TCRdb recomputed calls from the multiplex PCR reads with MiXCR, one row per CDR3 protein. The sample lists 300,000 to 450,000 distinct CDR3 sequences, more than 15% occurring once. Germline assignment: CDR1 SNHLY and CDR2 FYNNEI. The CDR3 loop spans 14 amino acids. V lost 6 bases and J 1 base, leaving 12 bases between the germline ends. This clonotype was detected ten times or more.

This clonotype originated in a woman under 30 with Graves' hyperthyroidism that later progressed to Graves' ophthalmopathy. The rearrangement uses TRBV2 and TRBJ1-1; no reliable D call. The sample taken for sequencing was blood. Written as DNA, the CDR3 is TGTGCCAGCAGCGCAAAGGCGGGGAACACTGAAGCTTTCTTT. Amino acids: CASSAKAGNTEAFF.